This TCR beta chain was obtained from a study of cytomegalovirus exposure and HLA in healthy donors. Study-wide context: Most donors, 81% of roughly 400 genotyped, fell in the Caucasian-associated ancestry cluster.

The PCR contained 60 Vbeta and 13 Jbeta primers. Data came from immunoSEQ multiplex PCR; TCRdb stores just in-frame clones and leaves some out. The data hold 150,000 to 200,000 clones, with roughly 73% observed a single time. In germline, CDR1 is SGHRS, CDR2 YFSETQ. The CDR3 is made up of 15 amino acids. V shed 4 bases, J shed 1 base, and the junction held 5 bases outside the gene matches. V usage is TRBV5-1 and J usage is TRBJ2-3, with 8 bases identical to TRBD2. What was sequenced was PBMCs. This clonotype was obtained from a man younger than 30 in good health and CMV-seropositive. CDR3 bases: TGCGCCAGCAGCAGGGGACTAGAAGGCACAGATACGCAGTATTTT. Translating gives CASSRGLEGTDTQYF.